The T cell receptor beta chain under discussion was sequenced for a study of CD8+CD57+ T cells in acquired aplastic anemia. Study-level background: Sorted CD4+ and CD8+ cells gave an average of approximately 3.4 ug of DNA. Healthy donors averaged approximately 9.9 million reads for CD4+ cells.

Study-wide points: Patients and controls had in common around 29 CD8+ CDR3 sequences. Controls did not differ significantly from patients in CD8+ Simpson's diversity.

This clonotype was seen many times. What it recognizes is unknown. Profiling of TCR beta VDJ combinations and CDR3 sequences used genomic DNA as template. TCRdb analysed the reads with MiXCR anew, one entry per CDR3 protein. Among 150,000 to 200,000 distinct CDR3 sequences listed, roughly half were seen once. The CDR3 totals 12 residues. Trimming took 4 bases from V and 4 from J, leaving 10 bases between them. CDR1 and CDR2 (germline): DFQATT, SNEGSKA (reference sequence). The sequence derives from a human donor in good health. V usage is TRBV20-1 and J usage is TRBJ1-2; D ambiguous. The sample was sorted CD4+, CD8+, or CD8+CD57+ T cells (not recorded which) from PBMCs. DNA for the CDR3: TGCAGTGCTATTAGGTCCCTCTATGGCTACACCTTC. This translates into CSAIRSLYGYTF.